Following are 18 T cell receptor beta chains from one sample sequenced in a study of early T cells in non-severe SARS-CoV-2 infection. MiXCR, applied by TCRdb to the 5' RACE reads, yields one record per CDR3 protein. The data contain roughly 57,000 distinct CDR3 sequences, less than 15% of them singletons. The sequencing here drew on whole blood, taken at baseline. The receptor set was obtained from an adult who was a healthcare worker with PCR-confirmed SARS-CoV-2 infection or an uninfected control (not recorded which).

This clonotype appeared a few times. The chain joins TRBV27 to TRBJ1-1; unclear D gene. CDR3 length: 13 residues. V was shortened by 6 bases and J by 3 bases, with 11 bases between the two germline ends. Looked up from germline, CDR1 is MNHEY and CDR2 is SMNVEV (reference sequence). Here the CDR3 reads CASRTTVDTEAFF. DNA for the CDR3: TGTGCCAGCAGAACGACGGTGGACACTGAAGCTTTCTTT.

Ten or more counts support this clonotype. The chain recombines TRBV7-6 with TRBJ2-5; D uncertain. V was shortened by 1 base and J by 1 base, with 4 bases between the two germline ends. This CDR3 contains 13 residues. Germline V gene lookup returns CDR1 SGHVS and CDR2 FNYEAQ. This CDR3 is CASSLVSQETQYF. CDR3 bases: TGTGCCAGCAGCTTAGTTAGCCAAGAGACCCAGTACTTC. Full variable domain (outside the CDR3, taken from reference TRBV7-6 and TRBJ2-5): GAGVSQSPRYKVTKRGQDVALRCDPISGHVSLYWYRQALGQGPEFLTYFNYEAQQDKSGLPNDRFSAERPEGSISTLTIQRTEQRDSAMYRCASSLVSQETQYFGPGTRLLVL.

This clonotype was seen at least ten times. V and J are TRBV20-1 and TRBJ2-7, with D perhaps TRBD1 (6 bases). The CDR3 extends over 14 amino acids. The ends were cut back, 3 bases at V and 6 bases at J, with 18 bases in the middle. From germline, CDR1 is DFQATT and CDR2 SNEGSKA (reference sequence). The CDR3 nucleotides read TGCAGTGCTAGCCCCAGGGGCAGATACGGCGAGCAGTACTTC. This codes for CSASPRGRYGEQYF.

This clonotype was seen a few times. The rearrangement uses TRBV10-2 and TRBJ2-3; weak D call: TRBD1 (6 bases). The CDR3 has 15 amino acids. Looked up from germline, CDR1 is WSHSY and CDR2 is SAAADI. With 4 bases removed from V and 3 bases from J, the gap between germline ends came to 14 bases. The CDR3 DNA sequence: TGCGCCAGCAGTGGAAGGGGGAGTGCGACAGATACGCAGTATTTT. Amino acids: CASSGRGSATDTQYF.

There are a few counts of this clonotype. V usage is TRBV6-1 and J usage is TRBJ1-5; TRBD1 matches 7 bases. The CDR3 contains 16 residues. The junction had 16 bases not matched to a gene; V was cut back by 7 bases and J by 7 bases. CDR1 MNHNS and CDR2 SASEGT come from the germline V gene. For the CDR3, the DNA is TGTGCCAGCACCACGACAGGGTTGAGCGGGAAACAGCCCCAGCATTTT. Encoded protein: CASTTTGLSGKQPQHF.

Only a few counts were recorded for this clonotype. The rearrangement joins TRBV27 to TRBJ2-2, with a weak D call TRBD2 (6 bases). Germline lookup yields CDR1 MNHEY and CDR2 SMNVEV (reference sequence). V dropped 4 bases and J dropped 3 bases, with 6 bases sitting between them. The CDR3 has 13 residues. The CDR3 DNA sequence: TGTGCCAGCAGTTGGAGGGACACCGGGGAGCTGTTTTTT. It codes for CASSWRDTGELFF.

This chain connects TRBV6-5 to TRBJ2-1; D is ambiguous. Trimming stripped 5 bases from V and 6 bases from J, with 11 bases between. The CDR3 loop spans 13 amino acids. The germline gives CDR1 MNHEY, CDR2 SVGAGI. As DNA, the CDR3 is TGTGCCAGCAGTAAGGGTTGGTCCAATGAGCAGTTCTTC. It yields the protein CASSKGWSNEQFF.

This clonotype appeared many times. The genes are TRBV24-1 and TRBJ2-5; 9 nucleotides line up with TRBD2. The length of the CDR3 is 12 residues. With 9 bases clipped from V and 5 bases from J, the junction kept 3 bases outside the gene matches. Germline V gene lookup returns CDR1 KGHDR and CDR2 SFDVKD. The CDR3 nucleotides read TGTGCCACCGGACTAGCGAGGGAGACCCAGTACTTC. As protein: CATGLARETQYF.

This clonotype showed up many times. This chain joins TRBV11-3 and TRBJ2-2, with D maybe TRBD2 (5 bases). Germline V gene sequence: CDR1 SGHNT, CDR2 YENEEA. The CDR3 has 14 amino acids. V lost 3 bases to trimming and J lost 6 bases, with 11 bases between them. The DNA for the CDR3 is TGTGCCAGCAGCTTCGAGGACTGGGCCGGGGAGCTGTTTTTT. Translation gives CASSFEDWAGELFF.

This clonotype was seen more than once but under ten times. V gene TRBV5-6 combines with J gene TRBJ1-5, with D possibly being TRBD1 (6 bases). Germline values: CDR1 SGHDT, CDR2 YYEEEE. This CDR3 is 14 amino acids long. V was pared by 2 bases and J by 5 bases, with 11 bases between. CDR3: CASSFLAGDQPQHF. In DNA form, the CDR3 reads TGTGCCAGCAGCTTTCTGGCAGGGGATCAGCCCCAGCATTTT.

The V gene is TRBV29-1, the J gene TRBJ2-3, with 10 bases identical to TRBD2. There are 16 residues in the CDR3. V was clipped by 6 bases and J by 0 bases; unmatched bases: 9. Looked up from germline, CDR1 is SQVTM and CDR2 is ANQGSEA. The CDR3: CSVEPYSGGSTDTQYF. The CDR3 DNA reads as TGCAGCGTCGAACCCTATAGCGGGGGGAGCACAGATACGCAGTATTTT.

This clonotype was counted a few times. Relative to the germline gene, one junction end is altered; a read error may explain this. The J gene is TRBJ2-1, the V gene TRBV7-3, with D perhaps TRBD2 (6 bases). Germline-derived CDR1 and CDR2 are SGHTA and FQGTGA. CDR3 length: 13 amino acids. The CDR3 nucleotides are TGTGCCAGCAGCCCGGGGGTCTACGATGAGCAGTTCTTC. This translates into CASSPGVYDEQFF.

This clonotype was counted many times. The chain joins TRBV28 to TRBJ1-3; weak D call: TRBD1 (5 bases). Germline V lookup: CDR1 MDHEN, CDR2 SYDVKM. The V gene lost 3 bases and the J gene lost 1 base, with 7 bases spanning the gap. CDR3 length: 14 amino acids. For the CDR3, the DNA is TGTGCCAGCAGTTTGGGGGGGTCTGGAAACACCATATATTTT. It is translated as CASSLGGSGNTIYF. Full variable domain (missing parts from reference TRBV28 and TRBJ1-3): DVKVTQSSRYLVKRTGEKVFLECVQDMDHENMFWYRQDPGLGLRLIYFSYDVKMKEKGDIPEGYSVSREKKERFSLILESASTNQTSMYLCASSLGGSGNTIYFGEGSWLTVV.

V is TRBV28 and J is TRBJ2-3; D uncertain. Germline V gene sequence: CDR1 MDHEN, CDR2 SYDVKM. This CDR3 is 15 amino acids long. V shed 5 bases and J shed 0 bases, with 12 bases lying between them. The CDR3 is CASSNPGLSTDTQYF. For the CDR3, the DNA is TGTGCCAGCAGTAACCCCGGGCTTAGCACAGATACGCAGTATTTT.

In nucleotides, the CDR3 is TGTGCCAGCAGCTTAACGGGGACTAGCGGGTCGGATACGCAGTATTTT. Protein: CASSLTGTSGSDTQYF. J is TRBJ2-3 and V is TRBV7-3, with TRBD2 matching over 12 bases. The CDR3 contains 16 residues. Germline lookup yields CDR1 SGHTA and CDR2 FQGTGA. V lost 0 bases to trimming and J lost 6 bases; unmatched junction nucleotides: 4.

The chain has TRBV4-3 and TRBJ2-7; 9 bases are a match to TRBD1. V lost 5 bases and J lost 6; bases outside the gene matches: 5. CDR3 length equals 13 residues. Germline CDR1 LGHNA, CDR2 YSLEER. The CDR3 region is CASSGTGLGEQYF. DNA of the CDR3: TGCGCCAGCAGCGGGACAGGGTTGGGCGAGCAGTACTTC.

This clonotype was detected a few times. This rearrangement joins TRBV11-3 to TRBJ1-1; D not resolved. The CDR3 is 14 residues long. V lost 8 bases to trimming and J lost 1 base, with 14 bases between them. Germline assignment: CDR1 SGHNT and CDR2 YENEEA. The CDR3 DNA reads TGTGCCAGCGGATTATCCGGGTGGAACACTGAAGCTTTCTTT. This encodes CASGLSGWNTEAFF.

In its sample, this clonotype was seen many times. The rearrangement links TRBV28 to TRBJ2-5; D is possibly TRBD2 (6 bases). With 6 bases removed from V and 5 bases from J, the gap between germline ends came to 10 bases. Germline V lookup: CDR1 MDHEN, CDR2 SYDVKM. CDR3 length equals 12 residues. CDR3 protein: CASREGTETQYF. As DNA, the CDR3 is TGTGCCAGCAGAGAAGGGACTGAGACCCAGTACTTC.